This entry lists 10 T cell receptor beta chains sequenced from one sample in a study of OX40 agonist ivuxolimab in advanced cancers. Clones were sequenced by immunoSEQ multiplex PCR, and TCRdb holds only the in-frame ones, with some missing. The table includes some 85,000 clones, more than 85% detected once. Sequences were derived from CD4+ or CD8+ T cells sorted from blood, sampled in a trial of the OX40 agonist ivuxolimab. The receptors were sampled from an adult with an advanced solid tumor such as melanoma, head and neck, liver or kidney cancer.

The genes are TRBV4-1 and TRBJ2-2; no reliable D call. Trimming removed 6 bases from V and 0 bases from J, with 17 bases in between. Germline lookup yields CDR1 MGHRA and CDR2 YSYEKL. The CDR3 contains 17 residues. CDR3 protein: CASRHVFGLTNTGELFF. As DNA, the CDR3 is TGCGCCAGCAGGCACGTGTTTGGGCTAACGAACACCGGGGAGCTGTTTTTT.

The chain uses TRBV30 and TRBJ1-2; no definite D call. V lost 3 bases, J lost 7 bases, and 9 bases lay in between. The germline CDR1 and CDR2 sequences are GTSNPN and SVGIG (reference sequence). This CDR3 spans 11 amino acids. CDR3 in DNA: TGTGCCTGGAGGAAAGGTAGTGGCTACACCTTC. Protein product: CAWRKGSGYTF.

V and J are TRBV19 and TRBJ2-3; 12 positions agree with TRBD2. The CDR3 runs 16 residues. V dropped 6 bases and J dropped 2; count of bases not matched to a gene: 6. From germline, CDR1 is LNHDA and CDR2 SQIVND (reference sequence). In DNA form, the CDR3 reads TGTGCCAGTAGGAAAAGGACTAGCGGGACCACAGATACGCAGTATTTT. Its protein is CASRKRTSGTTDTQYF.

This sequence joins TRBV5-1 and TRBJ2-5; 16 bases are a match to TRBD2. This CDR3 contains 17 residues. V shed 3 bases, J shed 4 bases, and the junction held 6 bases outside the gene matches. Germline V gives CDR1 SGHRS, CDR2 YFSETQ. CDR3 region: CASSSGLAGGPGETQYF. The CDR3 nucleotides are TGCGCCAGCAGCTCGGGACTAGCGGGAGGGCCGGGAGAGACCCAGTACTTC.

The V and J genes are TRBV10-3 and TRBJ2-7, with 10 bases fitting TRBD1. There are 16 residues in the CDR3. CDR1 ENHRY and CDR2 SYGVKD come from the germline V gene. The V segment lost 0 bases and the J segment 2 bases; nucleotides outside the gene matches: 4. The CDR3 DNA reads TGTGCCATCAGTGAGTCGGGACAGGGGCTACCCTACGAGCAGTACTTC. Protein: CAISESGQGLPYEQYF.

V and J are TRBV5-5 and TRBJ1-1, with D possibly TRBD1 on 6 matching bases. The CDR3 length is 15 residues. V was shortened by 1 base and J by 1 base, with 11 bases between the two germline ends. Per germline, CDR1 SGHKS and CDR2 YYEKEE (reference sequence). CDR3 sequence: CASSLFAGANTEAFF. The CDR3 region has the DNA TGTGCCAGCAGCTTGTTCGCAGGGGCGAACACTGAAGCTTTCTTT.

The chain employs TRBV6-5 and TRBJ1-2, with D tentatively TRBD1 (6 bases). CDR3 size: 13 residues. Deletions cut 4 bases from V and 6 bases from J, with 12 bases between. Germline CDR1 reads MNHEY; CDR2 reads SVGAGI. CDR3 DNA sequence: TGTGCCAGCAGTTTAACAGGGATAGATGGCTACACCTTC. The encoded protein is CASSLTGIDGYTF.

The table lists this clone with a count of one. The genes are TRBV25-1 and TRBJ1-4; 7 nucleotides align to TRBD1. The CDR3 runs to 15 residues. V lost 1 base to trimming and J lost 8 bases; unmatched junction nucleotides: 7. Per germline, CDR1 MGHDK and CDR2 SYGVNS. The CDR3 sequence: CASSELAGGREKLFF. The CDR3 nucleotides read TGTGCCAGCAGTGAATTGGCAGGGGGGCGGGAAAAACTGTTTTTT.

The V gene is TRBV6-1, the J gene TRBJ2-7, with D perhaps TRBD1 or TRBD2 (6 bases each). V was shortened by 2 bases and J by 2 bases, with 13 bases between the two germline ends. CDR3 length: 15 residues. Germline-derived CDR1 and CDR2 are MNHNS and SASEGT. Written as DNA, the CDR3 is TGTGCCAGCAGTGAATTTGGGGGGCAGGCCTACGAGCAGTACTTC. This encodes CASSEFGGQAYEQYF.

V usage is TRBV9 and J usage is TRBJ2-7; 10 bases are shared with TRBD2. V was clipped by 2 bases and J by 5 bases; unmatched bases: 4. This CDR3 has 14 amino acids. Germline lookup yields CDR1 SGDLS and CDR2 YYNGEE. The DNA for the CDR3 is TGTGCCAGCAGCGTGACTAGCGGGTTCAACGAGCAGTACTTC. Encoded protein: CASSVTSGFNEQYF.